This TCR beta chain derives from a study of blood T cell repertoires in COVID-19. V dropped 0 bases and J dropped 7 bases, with 13 bases sitting between them. Germline CDR1 SEHNR, CDR2 FQNEAQ (reference sequence). The CDR3 loop spans 15 amino acids. Per the original data handling: Estimated nucleated cell counts came from reference gene primer amplification. Profiled with immunoSEQ multiplex PCR; TCRdb holds only in-frame clones, not every one. The V and J calls and clone size come from that table; D and trimming were worked out from the DNA. The data show some 670,000 clones, around 89% seen once. The chain employs TRBV7-9 and TRBJ1-5; D unresolved. This TCR derives from a young woman with acute or convalescent COVID-19. The sample comprised peripheral blood. CDR3 sequence reads: CASSLAGPRGQPQHF. CDR3 sequence (DNA): TGTGCCAGCAGCTTAGCCGGTCCGAGAGGGCAGCCCCAGCATTTT.